This TCR beta chain was profiled in a study of response to subunit inactivated influenza vaccine. TCRdb independently ran MiXCR on the RT-PCR reads; one entry per CDR3 protein. The table has about 700,000 distinct CDR3 sequences, 14% seen once. Broader study findings: Authors suggested each seasonal influenza vaccination recruits few new T cells.

This clonotype was observed many times. What it recognizes is unknown. This clonotype was sampled from a man in his fifties or sixties who received an inactivated influenza vaccine. The material sequenced was PBMCs from blood, taken roughly 2 weeks before vaccination.

The CDR3 region has the DNA TGTGCCAGCAGCGTAGGTGGGGAGCTGTTTTTT. It encodes CASSVGGELFF. The V call is TRBV7-2, the J call TRBJ2-2; D is unresolved. Germline-derived CDR1 and CDR2 are SGHTA and FQGNSA. The V end lost 5 bases, the J end lost 8 bases, and 6 bases lay between the germline ends. The CDR3 is made up of 11 amino acids.